Here is one TCR beta chain with its context. The data originate from a study of blood T cell repertoires in COVID-19. Study-level information: Acute and convalescent COVID-19 specimens originated in the United States, Italy and Spain.

Authors' data handling: It was from reference gene primer amplification that nucleated cell counts were estimated. TCRdb's copy holds only in-frame clones and misses some; the assay was immunoSEQ multiplex PCR. V and J calls and clone size are copied from that table; D and trimming were computed from the DNA. This table holds under 250,000 clones, approximately 83% found once. Participant-reported clinical history was the basis for cohort assignment. Exposed participants encountered a COVID-19 case during the 2 weeks preceding study entry. Sequencing was performed on PBMCs or T cells enriched from blood (not recorded which). The receptor comes from a woman in her thirties or forties who had been exposed to COVID-19.

The CDR3 spells CAWSGVLYTEAFF. The CDR3, as DNA: TGTGCCTGGAGTGGAGTTCTGTACACTGAAGCTTTCTTT. V and J are TRBV30 and TRBJ1-1; no clear D. The germline V gene has CDR1 GTSNPN and CDR2 SVGIG (reference sequence). The CDR3 contains 13 residues. V was trimmed by 1 base and J by 3 bases, leaving 9 bases between them. Looking up the rest from reference TRBV30 and TRBJ1-1 gives the full variable domain: SQTIHQWPATLVQPVGSPLSLECTVEGTSNPNLYWYRQAAGRGLQLLFYSVGIGQISSEVPQNLSASRPQDRQFILSSKKLLLSDSGFYLCAWSGVLYTEAFFGQGTRLTVV.